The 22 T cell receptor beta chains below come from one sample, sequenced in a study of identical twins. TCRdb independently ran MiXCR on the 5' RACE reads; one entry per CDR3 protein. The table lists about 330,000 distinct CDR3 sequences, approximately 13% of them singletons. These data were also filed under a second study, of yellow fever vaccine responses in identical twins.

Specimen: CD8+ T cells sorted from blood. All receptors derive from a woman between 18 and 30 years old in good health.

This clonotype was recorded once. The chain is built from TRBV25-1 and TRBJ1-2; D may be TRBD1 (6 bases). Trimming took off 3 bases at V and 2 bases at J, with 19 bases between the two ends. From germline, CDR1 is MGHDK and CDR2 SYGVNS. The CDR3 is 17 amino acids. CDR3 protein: CASSDEGETVINYGYTF. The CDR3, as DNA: TGTGCCAGCAGTGATGAGGGGGAGACAGTAATCAACTATGGCTACACCTTC.

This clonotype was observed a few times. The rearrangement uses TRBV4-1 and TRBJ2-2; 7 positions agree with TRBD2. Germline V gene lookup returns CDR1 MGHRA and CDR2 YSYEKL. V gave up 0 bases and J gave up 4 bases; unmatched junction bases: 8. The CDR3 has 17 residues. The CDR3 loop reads CASSQESSGTITGELFF. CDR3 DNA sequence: TGCGCCAGCAGCCAAGAGTCTAGCGGAACTATCACCGGGGAGCTGTTTTTT.

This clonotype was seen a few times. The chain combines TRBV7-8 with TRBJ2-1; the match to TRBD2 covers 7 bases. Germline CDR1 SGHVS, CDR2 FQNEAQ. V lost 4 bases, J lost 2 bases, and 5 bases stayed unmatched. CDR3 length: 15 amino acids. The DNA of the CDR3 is TGTGCCAGCAGCTCGCGGGAGTGGGCCTACAATGAGCAGTTCTTC. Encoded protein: CASSSREWAYNEQFF.

CDR3 bases: TGTGCCGACAGCCCACTAGCGGGAGGGGGAGATACGCAGTATTTT. This translates into CADSPLAGGGDTQYF. The rearrangement uses TRBV7-8 and TRBJ2-3; 13 nucleotides agree with TRBD2. Germline V gives CDR1 SGHVS, CDR2 FQNEAQ. This CDR3 is 15 amino acids long. V gave up 11 bases and J gave up 5 bases; unmatched junction bases: 10.

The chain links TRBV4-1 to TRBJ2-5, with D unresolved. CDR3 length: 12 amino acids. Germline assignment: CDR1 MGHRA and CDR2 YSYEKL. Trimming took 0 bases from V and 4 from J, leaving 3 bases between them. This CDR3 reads CASSQDSETQYF. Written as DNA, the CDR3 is TGCGCCAGCAGCCAAGATTCAGAGACCCAGTACTTC.

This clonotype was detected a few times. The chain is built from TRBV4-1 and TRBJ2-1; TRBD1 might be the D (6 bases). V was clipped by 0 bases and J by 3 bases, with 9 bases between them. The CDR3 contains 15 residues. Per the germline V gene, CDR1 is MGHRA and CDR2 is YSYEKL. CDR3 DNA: TGCGCCAGCAGCCAAGATGGGGGCGACTACAATGAGCAGTTCTTC. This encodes CASSQDGGDYNEQFF.

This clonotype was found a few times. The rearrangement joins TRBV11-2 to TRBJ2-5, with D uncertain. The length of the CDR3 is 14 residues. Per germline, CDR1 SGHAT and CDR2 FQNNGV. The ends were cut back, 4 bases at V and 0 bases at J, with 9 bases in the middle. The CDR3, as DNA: TGTGCCAGCAGCTACCCAGCGTACCAAGAGACCCAGTACTTC. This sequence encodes CASSYPAYQETQYF.

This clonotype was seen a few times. CDR3 protein: CASSWDYNEQFF. The CDR3 region has the DNA TGTGCCAGCAGCTGGGATTACAATGAGCAGTTCTTC. V gene TRBV5-6 combines with J gene TRBJ2-1; D gene ambiguous. This CDR3 region has 12 residues. The germline V and J ends were trimmed by 3 bases and 4 bases, with 5 bases remaining between them. Germline V gene data show CDR1 as SGHDT and CDR2 as YYEEEE.

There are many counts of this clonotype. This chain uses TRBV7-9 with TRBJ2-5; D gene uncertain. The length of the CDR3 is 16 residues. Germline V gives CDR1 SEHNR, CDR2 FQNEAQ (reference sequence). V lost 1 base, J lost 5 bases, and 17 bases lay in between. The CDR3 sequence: CASSLGYDLMKETQYF. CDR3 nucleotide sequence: TGTGCCAGCAGCTTAGGGTACGATTTGATGAAGGAGACCCAGTACTTC.

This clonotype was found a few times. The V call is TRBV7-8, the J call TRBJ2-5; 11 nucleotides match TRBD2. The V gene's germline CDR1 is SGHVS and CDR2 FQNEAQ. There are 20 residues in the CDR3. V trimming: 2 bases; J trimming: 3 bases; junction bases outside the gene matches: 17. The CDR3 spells CASSLKFAPGTSGTEETQYF. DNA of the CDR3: TGTGCCAGCAGCTTAAAATTCGCCCCCGGGACTAGCGGAACCGAAGAGACCCAGTACTTC.

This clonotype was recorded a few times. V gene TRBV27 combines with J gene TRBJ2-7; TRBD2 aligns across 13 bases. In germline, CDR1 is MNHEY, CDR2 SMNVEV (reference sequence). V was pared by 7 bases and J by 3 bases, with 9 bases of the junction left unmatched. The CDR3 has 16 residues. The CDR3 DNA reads TGTGCCAGCATGGGACTAGCGGGACTCGATGTCTACGAGCAGTACTTC. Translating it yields CASMGLAGLDVYEQYF.

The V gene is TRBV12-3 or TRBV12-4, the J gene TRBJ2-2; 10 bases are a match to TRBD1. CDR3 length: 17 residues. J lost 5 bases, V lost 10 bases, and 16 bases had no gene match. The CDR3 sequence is CATLPLRQGASTGELFF. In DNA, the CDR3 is TGTGCCACCCTCCCCCTACGACAGGGGGCGTCAACCGGGGAGCTGTTTTTT.

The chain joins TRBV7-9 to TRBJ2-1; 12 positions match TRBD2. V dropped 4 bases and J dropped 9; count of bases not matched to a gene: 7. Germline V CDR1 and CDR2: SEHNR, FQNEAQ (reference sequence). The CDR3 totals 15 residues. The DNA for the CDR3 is TGTGCCAGCAGCTCAAGGACTAGCGGGATGTCTGAGCAGTTCTTC. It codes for CASSSRTSGMSEQFF. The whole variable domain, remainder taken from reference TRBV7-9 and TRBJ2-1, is DTGVSQNPRHKITKRGQNVTFRCDPISEHNRLYWYRQTLGQGPEFLTYFQNEAQLEKSRLLSDRFSAERPKGSFSTLEIQRTEQGDSAMYLCASSSRTSGMSEQFFGPGTRLTVL.

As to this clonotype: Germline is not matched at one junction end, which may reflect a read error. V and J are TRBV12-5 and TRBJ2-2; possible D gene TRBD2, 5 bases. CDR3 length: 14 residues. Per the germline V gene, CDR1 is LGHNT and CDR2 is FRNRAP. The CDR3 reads CASGLALWAGELLF. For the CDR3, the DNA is TGTGCTAGTGGTTTGGCCCTCTGGGCCGGGGAGCTGTTATTT. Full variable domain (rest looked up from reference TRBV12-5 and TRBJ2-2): DARVTQTPRHKVTEMGQEVTMRCQPILGHNTVFWYRQTMMQGLELLAYFRNRAPLDDSGMPKDRFSAEMPDATLATLKIQPSEPRDSAVYFCASGLALWAGELLFGEGSRLTVL.

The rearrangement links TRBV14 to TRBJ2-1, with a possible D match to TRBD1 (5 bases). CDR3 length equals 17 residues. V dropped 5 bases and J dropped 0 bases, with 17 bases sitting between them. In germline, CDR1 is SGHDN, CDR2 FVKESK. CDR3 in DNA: TGTGCCAGCAGCTCGACAAGGGGCTCTCGCTCCTACAATGAGCAGTTCTTC. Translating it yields CASSSTRGSRSYNEQFF.

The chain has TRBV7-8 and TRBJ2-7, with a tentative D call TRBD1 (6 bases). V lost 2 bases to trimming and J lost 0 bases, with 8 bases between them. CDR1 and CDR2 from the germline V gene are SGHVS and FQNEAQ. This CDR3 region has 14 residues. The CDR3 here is CASSLLDSSYEQYV. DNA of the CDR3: TGTGCCAGCAGCTTATTGGACAGCTCCTACGAGCAGTACGTC.

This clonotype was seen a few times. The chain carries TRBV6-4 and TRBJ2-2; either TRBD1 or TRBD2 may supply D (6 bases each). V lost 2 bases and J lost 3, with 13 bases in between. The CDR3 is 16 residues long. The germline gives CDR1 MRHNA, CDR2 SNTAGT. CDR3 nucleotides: TGTGCCAGCAGTGACGGAGGGGGAGTTCACACCGGGGAGCTGTTTTTT. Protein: CASSDGGGVHTGELFF.

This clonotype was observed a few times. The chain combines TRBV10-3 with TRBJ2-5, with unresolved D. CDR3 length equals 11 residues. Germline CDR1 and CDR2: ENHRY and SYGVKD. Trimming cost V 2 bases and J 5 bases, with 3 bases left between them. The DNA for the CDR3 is TGTGCCATCAGTGAGGAGGAGACCCAGTACTTC. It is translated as CAISEEETQYF.

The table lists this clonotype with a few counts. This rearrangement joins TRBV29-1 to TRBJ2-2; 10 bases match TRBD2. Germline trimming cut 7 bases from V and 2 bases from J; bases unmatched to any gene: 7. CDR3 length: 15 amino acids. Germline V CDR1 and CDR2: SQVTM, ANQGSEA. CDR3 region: CSATLAGANTGELFF. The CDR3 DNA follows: TGCAGCGCTACCCTAGCGGGGGCAAACACCGGGGAGCTGTTTTTT.

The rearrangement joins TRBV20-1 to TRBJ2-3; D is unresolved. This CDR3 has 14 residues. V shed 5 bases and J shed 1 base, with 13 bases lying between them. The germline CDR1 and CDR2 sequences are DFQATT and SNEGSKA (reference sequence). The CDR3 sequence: CSAPLELGTDTQYF. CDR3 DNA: TGCAGTGCTCCCCTGGAACTTGGCACAGATACGCAGTATTTT.

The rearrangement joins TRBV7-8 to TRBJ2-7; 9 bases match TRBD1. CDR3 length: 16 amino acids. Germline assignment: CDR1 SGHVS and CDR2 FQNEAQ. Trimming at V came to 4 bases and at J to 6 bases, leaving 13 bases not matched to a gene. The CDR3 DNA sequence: TGTGCCAGCAGCTACGTTGCTCGGACAGGGGATCTCGAGCAGTACTTC. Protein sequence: CASSYVARTGDLEQYF.

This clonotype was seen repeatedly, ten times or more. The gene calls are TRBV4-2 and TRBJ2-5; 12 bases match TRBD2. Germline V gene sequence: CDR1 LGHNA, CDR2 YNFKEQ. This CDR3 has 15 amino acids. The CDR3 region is CATRPSGGAQETQYF. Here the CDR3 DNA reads TGTGCAACGAGACCTAGCGGGGGGGCCCAAGAGACCCAGTACTTC.